The 25 T cell receptor beta chains given below trace back to one sample, sequenced in a study of blood T cells in healthy people across ages. Through a sample-barcoded 5' primer and a J-beta primer mix, a second PCR was run for about 6 to 11 cycles. MiXCR was run by TCRdb on the 5' RACE reads, yielding one entry per CDR3 protein. This repertoire shows approximately 1,700,000 distinct CDR3 sequences, roughly two fifths found once; its top ten account for under 30%. Sequencing used blood. These receptors came from a human donor in good health.

This clonotype was counted between two and nine times. The chain is built from TRBV10-3 and TRBJ2-5; no reliable D call. The V gene's germline CDR1 is ENHRY and CDR2 SYGVKD. The V end was cut by 7 bases, the J end by 2 bases, with 8 bases between. CDR3 size: 12 residues. The CDR3 DNA follows: TGTGCCATCAATTCCGGGCAAGAGACCCAGTACTTC. Its protein product is CAINSGQETQYF.

The rearrangement uses TRBV4-2 and TRBJ2-3; 7 bases agree with TRBD2. V trimming: 1 base; J trimming: 2 bases; junction bases outside the gene matches: 6. There are 16 residues in the CDR3. Germline V gene sequence: CDR1 LGHNA, CDR2 YNFKEQ. CDR3 sequence reads: CASSQATGGLTDTQYF. CDR3 DNA sequence: TGTGCCAGCAGCCAAGCGACGGGGGGACTCACAGATACGCAGTATTTT.

The chain is built from TRBV12-3 or TRBV12-4 and TRBJ2-2, with D possibly being TRBD1 or TRBD2 (5 bases each). This CDR3 comprises 15 residues. V was shortened by 3 bases and J by 7 bases, with 15 bases between the two germline ends. DNA of the CDR3: TGTGCCAGCAGTTTGGGACCAGTGGTAATCGGGGAGCTGTTTTTT. Its translation is CASSLGPVVIGELFF.

This chain's CDR3 is CASRPGLAGGPIIGDTQYF. In nucleotides, the CDR3 is TGTGCCAGCAGACCGGGACTAGCGGGGGGCCCTATAATCGGGGATACGCAGTATTTT. The chain recombines TRBV7-2 with TRBJ2-3, with 15 bases lining up with TRBD2. The CDR3 has 19 amino acids. The V gene's germline CDR1 is SGHTA and CDR2 FQGNSA. V trimming: 6 bases; J trimming: 6 bases; junction bases outside the gene matches: 16. Based on the CDR3 plus reference TRBV7-2 and TRBJ2-3, the full variable domain is GAGVSQSPSNKVTEKGKDVELRCDPISGHTALYWYRQSLGQGLEFLIYFQGNSAPDKSGLPSDRFSAERTGGSVSTLTIQRTQQEDSAVYLCASRPGLAGGPIIGDTQYFGPGTRLTVL.

V is TRBV5-1 and J is TRBJ2-1; no reliable D call. The CDR3 covers 15 residues. Germline assignment: CDR1 SGHRS and CDR2 YFSETQ. The V end was cut by 1 base, the J end by 0 bases, with 8 bases between. The CDR3 coding sequence is TGCGCCAGCAGCTTGTCTGGGCCCTCCTACAATGAGCAGTTCTTC. Translation gives CASSLSGPSYNEQFF.

V usage is TRBV12-3 or TRBV12-4 and J usage is TRBJ1-2; maybe TRBD1 (6 bases). Trimming stripped 5 bases from V and 4 bases from J, with 11 bases between. This CDR3 has 13 residues. Written as DNA, the CDR3 is TGTGCCAGCAGTACAGGGTGGCTCTATGGCTACACCTTC. It translates to CASSTGWLYGYTF.

This clonotype has more than one count but fewer than ten. The rearrangement uses TRBV5-6 and TRBJ2-7; D is undetermined. V was trimmed by 5 bases and J by 6 bases, leaving 9 bases between them. The germline gives CDR1 SGHDT, CDR2 YYEEEE. This CDR3 has 11 amino acids. The CDR3 DNA reads as TGTGCCAGCAGTTGGGTCGGCGAGCAGTACTTC. This translates into CASSWVGEQYF.

This clonotype was seen a handful of times. This chain links TRBV7-2 with TRBJ1-6; D is unresolved. The CDR3 is 17 amino acids. Between the trimmed V and J ends, which lost 0 bases and 6 bases, there was a span of 15 bases. CDR1 is SGHTA, CDR2 FQGNSA, per germline. The CDR3 DNA follows: TGTGCCAGCAGCTTAGCAGTCACGGGTAGCGGTAATTCACCCCTCCACTTT. It specifies CASSLAVTGSGNSPLHF.

This clonotype was counted a few times. V gene TRBV5-5 combines with J gene TRBJ2-7; D unresolved. The germline gives CDR1 SGHKS, CDR2 YYEKEE (reference sequence). The CDR3 is made up of 14 amino acids. Trimming removed 4 bases at V and 2 bases at J, with 13 bases between. Here the CDR3 reads CASSLSPPAYEQYF. The CDR3 coding sequence is TGTGCCAGCAGCCTCTCACCTCCTGCCTACGAGCAGTACTTC.

The J gene is TRBJ1-1, the V gene TRBV5-1; D is undetermined. CDR1 is SGHRS and CDR2 is YFSETQ in the germline V gene. V lost 4 bases and J lost 4, with 11 bases in between. This CDR3 comprises 13 residues. CDR3 nucleotides: TGCGCCAGCAGCCCTCTGGGCAGCACTGAAGCTTTCTTT. As protein: CASSPLGSTEAFF.

The genes are TRBV29-1 and TRBJ1-1; D uncertain. V shed 7 bases and J shed 1 base, with 13 bases lying between them. Germline lookup yields CDR1 SQVTM and CDR2 ANQGSEA. The CDR3 length is 13 residues. CDR3 nucleotide sequence: TGCAGCGCCTCCTCGGAGGGGAACACTGAAGCTTTCTTT. Its translation: CSASSEGNTEAFF.

Many counts were recorded for this clonotype. J is TRBJ2-7 and V is TRBV4-3; D possibly matches TRBD1 or TRBD2 (6 bases each). Germline values: CDR1 LGHNA, CDR2 YSLEER. V gave up 0 bases and J gave up 4 bases, with 22 bases separating them. This CDR3 comprises 18 residues. In nucleotides, the CDR3 is TGCGCCAGCAGCCAAGATGTTTCGGGGGCGAGCTTCAGGTACGAGCAGTACTTC. It specifies CASSQDVSGASFRYEQYF.

The sample holds a few counts of this clonotype. This chain uses TRBV10-3 with TRBJ1-2, with TRBD1 as a possible D gene (6 bases). Per germline, CDR1 ENHRY and CDR2 SYGVKD. This CDR3 contains 12 residues. The V end lost 6 bases, the J end lost 6 bases, and 11 bases lay between the germline ends. CDR3 loop: CAIRAGVDGYTF. The CDR3 region has the DNA TGTGCCATCAGGGCAGGGGTAGATGGCTACACCTTC.

The rearrangement uses TRBV29-1 and TRBJ1-4, with D perhaps TRBD1 (5 bases). CDR3 length equals 14 residues. The germline V gene encodes CDR1 SQVTM and CDR2 ANQGSEA. V was clipped by 6 bases and J by 8 bases, with 19 bases between them. DNA of the CDR3: TGCAGCGTCCAAGTTGGGGCAACAGGCGAAAAACTGTTTTTT. It translates to CSVQVGATGEKLFF.

This clonotype was recorded a few times. This chain links TRBV4-2 with TRBJ2-3, with D maybe TRBD1 (5 bases). The CDR3 sequence is 18 residues long. Trimming pared 0 bases from V and 0 bases from J, leaving 16 bases between. Germline V gene data show CDR1 as LGHNA and CDR2 as YNFKEQ. CDR3 DNA: TGTGCCAGCAGCCAAGAAGTGACAGCGCGACTTAGCACAGATACGCAGTATTTT. This sequence encodes CASSQEVTARLSTDTQYF.

Here the CDR3 DNA reads TGTGCCAGCAGTTTTGGGCTAGCGGGGAAGTACGAGCAGTACTTC. This encodes CASSFGLAGKYEQYF. The chain recombines TRBV12-3 or TRBV12-4 with TRBJ2-7; 9 bases are a match to TRBD2. With 3 bases clipped from V and 4 bases from J, the junction kept 7 bases outside the gene matches. The length of the CDR3 is 15 residues.

A few counts support this clonotype. The chain employs TRBV5-1 and TRBJ2-4; a weak D match, TRBD1 (6 bases). V was cut by 4 bases and J by 0 bases, with 17 bases left in between. CDR1 is SGHRS, CDR2 YFSETQ, per germline. The CDR3 covers 17 residues. The CDR3 reads CASSLGGGRGAKNIQYF. For the CDR3, the DNA is TGCGCCAGCAGCCTCGGTGGGGGCCGTGGAGCCAAAAACATTCAGTACTTC.

The chain carries TRBV6-6 and TRBJ1-4; a weak D match, TRBD1 (6 bases). This CDR3 has 14 amino acids. V shed 2 bases and J shed 10 bases, with 14 bases lying between them. Germline V gives CDR1 MNHNY, CDR2 SVGAGI (reference sequence). The CDR3: CASSYERGIGKLFF. Here the CDR3 DNA reads TGTGCCAGCAGTTACGAAAGGGGGATTGGAAAACTGTTTTTT.

The V call is TRBV7-9, the J call TRBJ2-5; tentatively, D is TRBD1 or TRBD2 (6 bases each). TRBJ2-7 explains the end of the DNA better; the J call may be wrong. The length of the CDR3 is 14 residues. The germline V gene has CDR1 SEHNR and CDR2 FQNEAQ (reference sequence). The CDR3 reads CASSLAGEVNEQYF. CDR3 DNA: TGTGCCAGCAGCTTGGCAGGGGAGGTAAACGAGCAGTACTTC.

This CDR3 is CASHSPGQGSYGYTF. DNA for the CDR3: TGTGCCAGCCATAGTCCGGGACAGGGATCCTATGGCTACACCTTC. This chain uses TRBV6-5 with TRBJ1-2, with 9 bases identical to TRBD1. CDR1 and CDR2 (germline): MNHEY, SVGAGI. V trimming: 8 bases; J trimming: 4 bases; junction bases outside the gene matches: 11. The CDR3 is 15 residues long.

J is TRBJ2-1 and V is TRBV28; D may correspond to TRBD1 or TRBD2 (5 bases each). V was trimmed by 3 bases and J by 13 bases, leaving 19 bases between them. The CDR3 runs to 14 residues. Germline V gene sequence: CDR1 MDHEN, CDR2 SYDVKM. For the CDR3, the DNA is TGTGCCAGCAGTTTCATGAGGTTGGGGGAGACCCAGTTCTTC. Its protein is CASSFMRLGETQFF.

This clonotype showed up just a few times. V usage is TRBV7-3 and J usage is TRBJ1-5; no firm D call. The CDR3 is 14 residues long. Germline CDR1 is SGHTA and CDR2 is FQGTGA. Trimming stripped 2 bases from V and 5 bases from J, with 10 bases between. The CDR3 sequence: CASSLQATDQPQHF. For the CDR3, the DNA is TGTGCCAGCAGCTTACAGGCAACCGATCAGCCCCAGCATTTT.

The chain uses TRBV20-1 and TRBJ2-5; no clear D gene. V was pared by 5 bases and J by 3 bases, with 16 bases between. Germline values: CDR1 DFQATT, CDR2 SNEGSKA (reference sequence). The CDR3 is 14 residues long. The CDR3: CSASTPLGEETQYF. The CDR3 bases are TGCAGTGCTTCGACCCCTCTTGGAGAAGAGACCCAGTACTTC.

The chain carries TRBV6-2 or TRBV6-3 and TRBJ1-5; D gene uncertain. The V end lost 6 bases, the J end lost 2 bases, and 20 bases lay between the germline ends. Looked up from germline, CDR1 is MNHEY and CDR2 is SVGEGT. The CDR3 runs 17 residues. The CDR3 coding sequence is TGTGCCAGCAGACGTGCTGGGAATCCCGGGGGCAATCAGCCCCAGCATTTT. It yields the protein CASRRAGNPGGNQPQHF.

The chain joins TRBV12-3 or TRBV12-4 to TRBJ2-2; D is ambiguous. The CDR3 extends over 14 amino acids. Trimming pared 3 bases from V and 5 bases from J, leaving 10 bases between. The CDR3 sequence: CASSLAMSTGELFF. For the CDR3, the DNA is TGTGCCAGCAGTTTGGCTATGTCAACCGGGGAGCTGTTTTTT.